This TCR beta chain was obtained from a study of CD8 T cells in ankylosing spondylitis. Whole-study results and caveats: Disease-linked clones bore a CD8+ phenotype and were relatively rare in peripheral blood. Reports say disease-linked clones showed up significantly more in matched ankylosing spondylitis synovial fluid.

Points on this clonotype: Its antigen is still unknown.

The germline V gene has CDR1 SGHVS and CDR2 FNYEAQ. Trimming removed 4 bases from V and 10 bases from J, with 18 bases in between. The CDR3 contains 14 residues. Quantitative 5'-RACE with molecular barcodes produced the TCR beta libraries. From the 5' RACE reads, TCRdb called clonotypes with MiXCR, one entry per CDR3 protein. The sample lists over 95,000 distinct CDR3 sequences; about 8.6% were seen once. Sequencing used blood, either unsorted or a sorted T cell fraction (not recorded which). This chain links TRBV7-6 with TRBJ2-3, with D possibly called TRBD1 or TRBD2 (6 bases each). The origin of this receptor is a male donor with ankylosing spondylitis or in good health (not recorded which). As DNA, the CDR3 is TGTGCCAGCAGCTCCTTTGGGGGGCGCGCAGCGCAGTATTTT. It codes for CASSSFGGRAAQYF.